This entry lists 10 T cell receptor beta chains sequenced from one sample in a study of patients and donors after allogeneic stem cell transplantation. TCRdb reprocessed the RT-PCR reads via MiXCR and lists one record per CDR3 protein. The table has hundreds of thousands of distinct CDR3 sequences, 15% to 20% seen once. What was sequenced was blood, either unsorted or a sorted T cell fraction (not recorded which). The source of these receptors is a human donor who was either an allogeneic HSCT recipient or a stem cell or donor lymphocyte infusion donor (not recorded which). It is not recorded whose cells these are; they may come from a transplant donor.

Ten or more counts support this clonotype. The chain is built from TRBV12-3 or TRBV12-4 and TRBJ1-1; D not resolved. This CDR3 is 11 amino acids long. V lost 5 bases and J lost 3, with 4 bases in between. This chain's CDR3 is CASSRDTEAFF. CDR3 nucleotides: TGTGCCAGCAGTAGAGACACTGAAGCTTTCTTT.

This clonotype was counted only a few times. This chain links TRBV20-1 with TRBJ1-1, with D possibly TRBD1 on 6 matching bases. The CDR3 is 11 residues long. Germline V gives CDR1 DFQATT, CDR2 SNEGSKA (reference sequence). The V and J ends lost 5 bases and 6 bases respectively, with 10 bases between them. The CDR3 DNA reads TGCAGTGCTCCAGGGGTTTCTGAAGCTTTCTTT. Translation gives CSAPGVSEAFF.

This clonotype was observed a few times. CDR3 sequence: CSARAGAGNSPLHF. In DNA form, the CDR3 reads TGCAGTGCTAGAGCAGGGGCTGGGAATTCACCCCTCCACTTT. The chain combines TRBV20-1 with TRBJ1-6; perhaps TRBD1 as D (6 bases). Germline CDR1 is DFQATT and CDR2 is SNEGSKA (reference sequence). V lost 1 base and J lost 7, with 11 bases in between. CDR3 length equals 14 residues.

The V call is TRBV20-1, the J call TRBJ1-2, with 7 nucleotides matching TRBD1. This CDR3 is 13 amino acids long. J lost 5 bases, V lost 6 bases, and 9 bases had no gene match. Germline V gene data show CDR1 as DFQATT and CDR2 as SNEGSKA (reference sequence). The CDR3 nucleotides are TGCAGTGCCGGGGACAGTCCGAAGTATGGCTACACCTTC. Translation gives CSAGDSPKYGYTF.

This clonotype was counted only a few times. The chain has TRBV14 and TRBJ2-7, with D unclear. In germline, CDR1 is SGHDN, CDR2 FVKESK. V gave up 0 bases and J gave up 4 bases, with 13 bases separating them. The CDR3 has 15 residues. DNA of the CDR3: TGTGCCAGCAGCCAAGATGAAACTCTTGATTACGAGCAGTACTTC. Translation: CASSQDETLDYEQYF. Full variable domain (missing parts from reference TRBV14 and TRBJ2-7): EAGVTQFPSHSVIEKGQTVTLRCDPISGHDNLYWYRRVMGKEIKFLLHFVKESKQDESGMPNNRFLAERTGGTYSTLKVQPAELEDSGVYFCASSQDETLDYEQYFGPGTRLTVT.

The J gene is TRBJ2-7, the V gene TRBV11-2, with TRBD1 matching over 11 bases. V trimming: 4 bases; J trimming: 4 bases; junction bases outside the gene matches: 3. Germline loops: CDR1 SGHAT, CDR2 FQNNGV. This CDR3 is 14 amino acids long. CDR3 sequence (DNA): TGTGCCAGCAGCTACGGACAGGGGGCGTACGAGCAGTACTTC. It is translated as CASSYGQGAYEQYF.

This clonotype has a count of ten or more. The chain carries TRBV12-3 or TRBV12-4 and TRBJ2-5; D remains ambiguous. This CDR3 region has 15 residues. V lost 4 bases to trimming and J lost 0 bases, with 12 bases between them. In nucleotides, the CDR3 is TGTGCCAGCAGTTCCCTTAGCTGGTACCAAGAGACCCAGTACTTC. This codes for CASSSLSWYQETQYF.

This clonotype was recorded many times. The chain recombines TRBV20-1 with TRBJ2-5; D is uncertain. The CDR3 covers 10 residues. The germline gives CDR1 DFQATT, CDR2 SNEGSKA (reference sequence). V was cut by 3 bases and J by 3 bases, with 2 bases left in between. As DNA, the CDR3 is TGCAGTGCTAGTGAAGAGACCCAGTACTTC. The encoded protein is CSASEETQYF.

In its sample, this clonotype was seen many times. J is TRBJ2-2 and V is TRBV10-3, with TRBD1 as a possible D gene (6 bases). The CDR3 has 13 amino acids. V dropped 6 bases and J dropped 6 bases, with 11 bases sitting between them. CDR1 ENHRY and CDR2 SYGVKD come from the germline V gene. Here the CDR3 reads CAISTGFAGELFF. The CDR3 bases are TGTGCCATCAGCACAGGGTTCGCCGGGGAGCTGTTTTTT.

The sample holds a few counts of this clonotype. The rearrangement uses TRBV3-1 and TRBJ2-1, with TRBD2 matching 7 bases. With V trimmed by 0 bases and J by 4 bases, 6 bases remained unmatched. The CDR3 is 16 amino acids. Germline assignment: CDR1 LGHDT and CDR2 YNNKEL (reference sequence). CDR3 amino acids: CASSQEKLARYNEQFF. The CDR3 DNA reads TGTGCCAGCAGCCAAGAGAAACTAGCGAGATACAATGAGCAGTTCTTC.